The clone carrying this T cell receptor (beta chain) came up a few times. The antigen remains unidentified. These data originate in a study of beta chain features in type 1 diabetes. The wider study: Cell yields, age and gender were similar between patients and healthy donors. Points from the study as a whole: Patients' naive, central memory and Treg TCRB repertoires seemed closer to one another than those of healthy donors. Type 1 diabetes patients had moderately but significantly shorter TCRB CDR3s in all four CD4+ subsets. The VDJ junctions of type 1 diabetes patients carried fewer insertions and more deletions.

Each population that was sorted was more than 95% pure. Reverse transcription of all isolated RNA meant that expressed TCRB transcripts were sequenced. The repertoire was sequenced with immunoSEQ multiplex PCR; TCRdb's copy has only in-frame clones and lacks some. The data hold about 660,000 clones, with roughly 13% observed a single time. Sequencing input: naive CD4+ T cells from blood. This receptor was identified in a young man with type 1 diabetes.

In nucleotides, the CDR3 is TGTGCCAGCAGCTTGGGGCCTCGGGGGGCCAACGTCCTGACTTTC. Its protein is CASSLGPRGANVLTF. V usage is TRBV5-6 and J usage is TRBJ2-6; D call uncertain. V lost 0 bases and J 4 bases, leaving 8 bases between the germline ends. This CDR3 spans 15 amino acids. Germline assignment: CDR1 SGHDT and CDR2 YYEEEE.